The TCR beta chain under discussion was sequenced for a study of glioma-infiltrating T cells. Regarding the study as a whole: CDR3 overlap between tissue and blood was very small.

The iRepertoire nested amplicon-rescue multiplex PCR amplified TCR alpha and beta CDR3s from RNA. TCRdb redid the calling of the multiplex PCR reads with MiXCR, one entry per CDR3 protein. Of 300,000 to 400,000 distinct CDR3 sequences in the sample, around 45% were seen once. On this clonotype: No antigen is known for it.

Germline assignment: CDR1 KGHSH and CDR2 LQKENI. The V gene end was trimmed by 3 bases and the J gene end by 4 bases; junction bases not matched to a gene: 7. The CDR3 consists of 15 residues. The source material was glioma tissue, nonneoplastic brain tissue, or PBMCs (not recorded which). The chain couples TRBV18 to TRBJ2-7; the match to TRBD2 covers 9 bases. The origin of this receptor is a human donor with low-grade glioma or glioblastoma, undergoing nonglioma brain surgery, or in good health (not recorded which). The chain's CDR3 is CASSPGDSGRYEQYF. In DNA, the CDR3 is TGTGCCAGCTCACCTGGCGATAGCGGGAGATACGAGCAGTACTTC.